The clone carrying this T cell receptor beta chain was counted between two and nine times. As yet, its antigen is unknown. The CDR3 runs to 14 residues. V was clipped by 8 bases and J by 10 bases; unmatched bases: 16. Germline lookup yields CDR1 MDHEN and CDR2 SYDVKM. Lactation, pregnancy, other autoimmune disease or uncontrolled infection led to exclusion of patients. Based on clinical symptoms, serum thyroxine and TRAb, thyroid ultrasound and orbital computed tomography, diagnoses were reached. RNA transcripts yielded amplified TCR beta CDR3 regions. Using the HTBI primer set, a first-round RT-PCR was run on the TCR CDR3. TCRdb itself ran the multiplex PCR reads through MiXCR, one entry per CDR3 protein. The data show around 360,000 distinct CDR3 sequences, over 12% seen once. The sample comes from a study of T cells in Graves' hyperthyroidism and ophthalmopathy. Points from the study as a whole: Separation of ophthalmopathy from stable hyperthyroidism was achieved by a 13 V-J model. Blood also contained most expanded thyroid clonotypes above 0.001.

The sample was blood. This clonotype was sampled from a woman aged 60-75 years with Graves' ophthalmopathy. The V call is TRBV28, the J call TRBJ1-1, with 7 bases identical to TRBD1. CDR3 DNA sequence: TGTGCCAGCGGATCCGGGACAGCCGCGTCGGGAGCTTTCTTT. It specifies CASGSGTAASGAFF.